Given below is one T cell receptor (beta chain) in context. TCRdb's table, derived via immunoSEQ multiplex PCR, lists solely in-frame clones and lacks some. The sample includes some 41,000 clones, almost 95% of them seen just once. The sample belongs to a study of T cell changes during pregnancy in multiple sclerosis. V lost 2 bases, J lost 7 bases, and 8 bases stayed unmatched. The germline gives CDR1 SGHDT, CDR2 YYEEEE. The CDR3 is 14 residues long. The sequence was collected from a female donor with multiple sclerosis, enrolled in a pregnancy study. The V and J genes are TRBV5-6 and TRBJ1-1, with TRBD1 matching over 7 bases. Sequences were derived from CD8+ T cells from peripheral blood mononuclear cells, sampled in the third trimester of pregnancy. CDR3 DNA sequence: TGTGCCAGCAGCTTCCAGGGGGGCTCTGATGAAGCTTTCTTT. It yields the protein CASSFQGGSDEAFF.